This entry describes one TCR beta chain. Its antigen remains unidentified. This entry is derived from a study of monozygotic twins with inflammatory bowel disease (dated by TCRdb to between 2018 and 2021). At the level of the whole study: The complete study included approximately 28 monozygotic twin pairs: 19 IBD-discordant Danish pairs and nine German pairs, of which four were IBD-concordant and five were IBD-discordant. Each individual had, on average, about 151 000 unique TCRalpha sequences and 181 000 unique TCRbeta sequences available for analysis. The search for disease-associated traits relied mainly on comparing, within discordant pairs, IBD patients with their genetically identical healthy co-twins. The investigation overall reported the following: Because patients were on differing immunosuppressive treatments, the repertoires may have picked up extra background noise and inter-individual variability. A decrease in TCRbeta repertoire diversity, as measured by inverse Simpson index, was observed in IBD patients compared with their healthy co-twins. Repertoire similarity did not differ between concordant and discordant twins, which could be due to limited statistical power. The results gave no support for a single strong signal or clonotype linked to IBD. The analysis was unable to tell different T cell subtypes apart. Compared with healthy twins, IBD patients shared fewer clonotypes with other individuals, and the difference was most pronounced in patients with signs of disease activity.

Library method: 5' RACE. Each TCR library was prepared from about 4,000 ng of total RNA. For each sample, cDNA synthesis with SMARTScribe reverse transcriptase was split into eight separate reactions. During cDNA synthesis, template switching was used to introduce unique molecular identifiers that contained a 6-nucleotide sample barcode. TCRalpha and TCRbeta cDNA was amplified in two nested PCRs of 16 and 9 cycles, and bead purification was carried out after each PCR. Before amplification, the cDNA was treated with uracil DNA-glycosylase and purified using the QIAquick PCR purification kit. The second PCR added Illumina TruSeq-compatible adapters along with sample-specific barcodes. Library quality and concentration were assessed using TapeStation and Qubit, and about 5 ng of each library was pooled. Sequencing of pooled libraries was carried out on an Illumina HiSeq2500 single-index Rapid Run using 2 x 100 bp reads and custom sequencing primers. The paper's data handling went like this. MiGEC version 1.2.6 was used for UMI-based consensus assembly to correct PCR and sequencing errors. MiXCR version 2.1.1 was used for V(D)J alignment, clonotype assembly and CDR3 extraction. To normalise gene usage, clonotype sharing and MAIT/NKT TCR abundance, the analysis used the top 1000, 10 000 and 20 000 clonotypes per sample. After downsampling to 27 000 UMIs, diversity was calculated as the inverse Simpson index using the vegan R package. Paired Mann-Whitney U tests were applied to discordant twin pairs, and Benjamini-Hochberg correction was used for multiple testing. Following TCRdb reprocessing, every CDR3 protein sequence forms one entry, and DNA is not provided. For this entry, the V and J calls and clone size follow TCRdb and not the study's own pipeline. The sample's own table lists roughly 100,000 distinct CDR3 sequences. Of the sample, 1.5% to 2% falls within the top ten clones.

For CDR1 and CDR2, the germline V gene lists WSHSY and SAAADI. The CDR3, cysteine through phenylalanine, is 15 amino acids long. No DNA accompanies this entry. From each donor, a roughly 2.5 ml peripheral blood sample was collected into PAXgene tubes and stored at -80 degrees C. Without any T cell sorting, total RNA was extracted from whole blood using the PAXgene blood miRNA kit on an automated QIAcube. Peripheral blood from monozygotic twin pairs concordant or discordant for inflammatory bowel disease was subjected to deep TCRalpha and TCRbeta repertoire profiling with unique molecular barcoding. For every twin pair, smoking habits were documented, and each individual was categorised as a current, former or never smoker.

The material sequenced was blood. Here the chain combines TRBV10-2 and TRBJ2-1; lacking DNA, the TRBD2 call made by TCRdb goes unchecked. The TCR originated in a human donor with ulcerative colitis or Crohn's disease, or a healthy co-twin of an affected twin (not recorded which). This receptor carries the CDR3 CATLSGAGGPGEQFF.